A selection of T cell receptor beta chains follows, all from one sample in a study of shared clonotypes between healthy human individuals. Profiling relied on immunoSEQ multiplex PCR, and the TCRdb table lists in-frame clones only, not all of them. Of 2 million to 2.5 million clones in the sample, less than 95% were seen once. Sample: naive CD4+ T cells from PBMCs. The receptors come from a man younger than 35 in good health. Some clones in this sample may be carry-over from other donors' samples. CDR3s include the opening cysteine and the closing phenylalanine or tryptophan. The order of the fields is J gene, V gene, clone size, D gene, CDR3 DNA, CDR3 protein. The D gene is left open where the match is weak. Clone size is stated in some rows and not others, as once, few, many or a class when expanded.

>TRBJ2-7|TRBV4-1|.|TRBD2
TGCGCCAGCAGCCAAGTCTGGCAGATAGCGGGAGTCTACGAGCAGTACTTC
CASSQVWQIAGVYEQYF
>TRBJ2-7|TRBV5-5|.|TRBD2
TGTGCCAGCAGTTGGACTAGCCCAGTCTACGAGCAGTACTTC
CASSWTSPVYEQYF
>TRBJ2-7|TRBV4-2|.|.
TGTGCCAGCAGCCGTACTCCAGGGGCTAGCGGACAGTACTCCTACGAGCAGTACTTC
CASSRTPGASGQYSYEQYF
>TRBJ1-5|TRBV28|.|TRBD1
TGTGCCAGCAGCCGTGGGACAGGGGACAATCAGCCCCAGCATTTT
CASSRGTGDNQPQHF
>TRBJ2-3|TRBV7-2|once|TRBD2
TGTGCCAGCAGCTTACAAGCGGGGACGCAGTATTTT
CASSLQAGTQYF
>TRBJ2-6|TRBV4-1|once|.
TGCGCCAGCAGCTCCCAGAGCTCTGGGGCCAACGTCCTGACTTTC
CASSSQSSGANVLTF
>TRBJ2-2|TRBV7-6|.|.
TGTGCCAGCAGCTTAGTTTTCTGGACGAACACCGGGGAGCTGTTTTTT
CASSLVFWTNTGELFF
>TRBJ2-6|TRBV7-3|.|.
TGTGCCAGCAGGGAGGGGGCAGGGGCCAACGTCCTGACTTTC
CASREGAGANVLTF
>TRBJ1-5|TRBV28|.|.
TGTGCCAGCAGTTCCGTTGGACGGCCTGGGGATCAGCCCCAGCATTTT
CASSSVGRPGDQPQHF
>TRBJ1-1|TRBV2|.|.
TGTGCCAGCAGCAAAAACAGGGCTGGGGACACTGAAGCTTTCTTT
CASSKNRAGDTEAFF
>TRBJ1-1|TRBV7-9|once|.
TGTGCCAGCGGGAGGGCGGTGAACACTGAAGCTTTCTTT
CASGRAVNTEAFF
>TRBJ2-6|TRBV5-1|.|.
TGCGCCAGCAGCCTTGGGACATCTGGGGCCAACGTCCTGACTTTC
CASSLGTSGANVLTF
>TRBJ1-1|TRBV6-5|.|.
TGTGCCAGCAGACTGAACAGGGCCGGAGACACTGAAGCTTTCTTT
CASRLNRAGDTEAFF
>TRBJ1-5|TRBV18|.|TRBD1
TGTGCCAGCTCACGACAGGGGGGACAGCCCCAGCATTTT
CASSRQGGQPQHF
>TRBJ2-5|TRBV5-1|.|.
TGCGCCAGCAGCCCCCCGGCGGTTAGGGAGACCCAGTACTTC
CASSPPAVRETQYF
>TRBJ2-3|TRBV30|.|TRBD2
TGTGCCTGGCTAGCGGGAGGGCCCCAAGATACGCAGTATTTT
CAWLAGGPQDTQYF
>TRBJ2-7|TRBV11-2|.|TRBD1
TGTGCCAGCAGCTTAGATGGGACAGGGTTCGGGTACGAGCAGTACTTC
CASSLDGTGFGYEQYF
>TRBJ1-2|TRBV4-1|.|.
TGCGCCAGCAGCCAAGGGTCGCCTAACTATGGCTACACCTTC
CASSQGSPNYGYTF
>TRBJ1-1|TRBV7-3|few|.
TGTGCCAGCAACCCCCGAGCTTTCTTT
CASNPRAFF
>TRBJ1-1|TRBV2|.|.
TGTGCCAGCAGAGCAATAAAGAACACTGAAGCTTTCTTT
CASRAIKNTEAFF
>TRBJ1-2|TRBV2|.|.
TGTGCCAGCACCTTGGACGGGAACTATGGCTACACCTTC
CASTLDGNYGYTF
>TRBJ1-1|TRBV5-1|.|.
TGCGCCAGCAGCTTCTCCTTCAGAGACAACACTGAAGCTTTCTTT
CASSFSFRDNTEAFF
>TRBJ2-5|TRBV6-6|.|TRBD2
TGTGCCAGCAGTACTACTAGCGACGAAGAGACCCAGTACTTC
CASSTTSDEETQYF
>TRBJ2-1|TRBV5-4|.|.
TGTGCCAGCAGCTTGGGAATTGGGGGAGCTGCAAGGGGTGAGCAGTTCTTC
CASSLGIGGAARGEQFF
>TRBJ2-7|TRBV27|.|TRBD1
TGTGCCAGCAGCCCCCTGGGACAGGGGGTACACGAGCAGTACTTC
CASSPLGQGVHEQYF
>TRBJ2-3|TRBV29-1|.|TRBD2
TGCAGCGTTGGGGGACTAGCGGGCGGCACAGATACGCAGTATTTT
CSVGGLAGGTDTQYF
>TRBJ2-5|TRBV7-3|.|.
TGTGCCAGCAGTAGGGGAGTACTGGAGACCCAGTACTTC
CASSRGVLETQYF
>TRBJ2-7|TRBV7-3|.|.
TGTGCCAGCAGCTTATTCTACTCCTACGAGCAGTACTTC
CASSLFYSYEQYF